This TCR beta chain was documented in a study of blood T cell repertoires in COVID-19 (dated by TCRdb to 2018 to 2020). For the study in its entirety: Samples covering the acute and convalescent phases of COVID-19 were provided by collaborators in the United States, Italy and Spain. The prospective study material was composed of cDNA or gDNA derived from T cells, B-cell-depleted T cells, or PBMCs. The dataset comprised deeply sampled blood TCRbeta repertoires from subjects exposed to, actively infected with, or recovered from COVID-19. The repertoires were released in a freely available public database meant as a resource for research on the immune response to SARS-CoV-2. The samples were drawn from two sources: the first 160 participants of the ongoing ImmuneRACE study, and about 1,300 subjects contributed by 6 global collaborators. Nearly every sample came with metadata listing a de-identified subject ID, COVID-19 status, age in years and sex. Where available, HLA class I and class II types were obtained from metadata supplied by the sample provider rather than from assay-based typing. Broad study findings and their caveats: Clinical and demographic metadata were provided uncurated, with the amount varying by source and participant.

This clone has only one observation. The clone's antigen remains unknown. Base qualities are not recorded, but no much larger clone differs from it by a single base. TCRbeta CDR3 regions were amplified from genomic DNA by means of the immunoSEQ Assay, a bias-controlled multiplex PCR. The source study handled its data this way. The number of nucleated cells in each sample was estimated by amplification of reference gene primers within the assay. To quantify the absolute abundance of each unique TCRbeta CDR3 rearrangement, sequence reads were collapsed and filtered. Productive Simpson clonality was computed per sample as the square root of Simpson's diversity index over productive rearrangements. TCRdb carries this immuneACCESS record with in-frame sequences only. Its versions omit some clonotypes, under half of them owing to an unresolved V gene in the studies checked, with the rest unexplained. That table is the source of V, J and clone size, and D and trimming were worked out from the DNA. This sample has roughly 260,000 clones in its table, and 88% of those were observed once. The ten largest clones represent about 4% of the sample.

Including the terminal cysteine and phenylalanine, the CDR3 comprises 17 residues. Left in the record is the CDR3 DNA by itself, 51 bases read in frame from the first base. Per the germline V gene, SGHVS is the CDR1 and FQNEAQ is the CDR2. V loses 2 bases at its end and J loses 2 bases; junction bases beyond the gene matches: 10. Another Seattle source contributed samples from volunteer blood donors who had recovered from COVID-19. The collaborating institutions used their own protocols to collect whole blood in K2EDTA tubes. For TCRbeta analysis, collaborators shipped samples in one of three forms: frozen whole blood, isolated PBMCs, or DNA extracted from either of those sample types.

The clonotype was recovered from a man between 60 and 75 years old who had recovered from COVID-19. Sample: peripheral blood. Recombination connected TRBV7-8 to TRBJ2-5; 8 of the junction bases match TRBD1. The nucleotide sequence reads TGTGCCAGCAGCTTAAAGACAGACAGGGGTCGACAAGAGACCCAGTACTTC. Translated, it gives CASSLKTDRGRQETQYF. The CDR3, completed at both ends by the reference TRBV7-8 and TRBJ2-5 genes, gives the full variable domain GAGVSQSPRYKVAKRGQDVALRCDPISGHVSLFWYQQALGQGPEFLTYFQNEAQLDKSGLPSDRFFAERPEGSVSTLKIQRTQQEDSAVYLCASSLKTDRGRQETQYFGPGTRLLVL.